This paragraph covers one T cell receptor beta chain sequence. Its specific antigen is unknown. Compared with germline, one end of the junction differs, possibly owing to a read error. Libraries were prepared through multiplex PCR. One-step amplicon PCR with EuroClonality-NGS primers was used to generate TRB libraries from about 94 ng genomic DNA. TRB amplicons were sequenced on Illumina MiSeq instruments with 2 x 250 bp version 2 chemistry. The paper's data handling went like this. IMGT/HighV-QUEST was used for primary TRB sequence analysis and V(D)J annotation. Once nonfunctional clones had been removed and the data downsampled for comparisons between samples, VDJtools was used to evaluate repertoire diversity and composition. TCRdb applied fastp at Q25 and MiXCR to the public reads, then kept only in-frame beta chains. Entries are consolidated by CDR3 protein sequence, retaining the most common genes and DNA. The authors' filters were not applied to this entry. In this sample the table shows roughly 4,100 distinct CDR3 sequences, 24% of which occur a single time. The ten largest clonotypes hold approximately 8.5% of the sample.

The sample originates from a study of somatic reversion in DOCK8 deficiency (dated by TCRdb to about 2020). Describing the broader study: In the study, T cell receptor beta repertoires were compared across three groups: DOCK8-deficient patients, DOCK8-revertant patients and healthy volunteers. The DOCK8-deficient patients included in the study had already been reported in previous work. The study set out to investigate how, in DOCK8 deficiency, somatic reversion of pathogenic DOCK8 variants alters lymphocyte differentiation and function.

Healthy control blood came from volunteer donors supplied by blood services in Australia and France. Genomic DNA for TCR repertoire analysis was extracted from either whole blood samples or PBMCs. The paper's findings and limits, for the study overall: The methods did not state, for each individual sample, whether the source material was whole blood or PBMCs.

CDR1 and CDR2 are read off the germline V gene as MDHEN and SYDVKM. The CDR3 goes from the cysteine to the phenylalanine over 15 residues. Here the CDR3 DNA is all that survives: 45 bases in frame from base 1. Recombination joined TRBV28 with TRBJ1-3; no D gene call is confident. Sequences were obtained from peripheral blood. The clonotype originates from a human donor in good health. The nucleotides are TGTGCCAGCAGTTTACGACAAAACTCTGGAAACGCCATATATTTT. This codes for CASSLRQNSGNAIYF.